This TCR beta chain was captured in a study of neurological immune-mediated disorders. CDR3 length equals 15 residues. Germline lookup yields CDR1 ENHRY and CDR2 SYGVKD. The V and J ends lost 3 bases and 7 bases respectively, with 13 bases between them. Study-level points and caveats: When the repertoires were grouped phylogenetically, those of 18 of the 34 multiple sclerosis patients came together in a single cluster of related CDR3 sequences, which points to a possible repertoire-level signature.

MiXCR, applied by TCRdb to the 5' RACE reads, yields one record per CDR3 protein. Altogether around 68,000 distinct CDR3 sequences are present, around 4% being singletons, with the ten largest covering about 2.6%. In its sample, this clonotype was seen many times. What it recognizes is unknown. Sample: PBMCs. The chain carries TRBV10-3 and TRBJ1-6, with no clear D. The source of this sequence is a man aged 50-60 years with multiple sclerosis. The CDR3 region is CAISDSRVGNSPLHF. For the CDR3, the DNA is TGTGCCATCAGTGATTCGAGGGTTGGAAATTCACCCCTCCACTTT.